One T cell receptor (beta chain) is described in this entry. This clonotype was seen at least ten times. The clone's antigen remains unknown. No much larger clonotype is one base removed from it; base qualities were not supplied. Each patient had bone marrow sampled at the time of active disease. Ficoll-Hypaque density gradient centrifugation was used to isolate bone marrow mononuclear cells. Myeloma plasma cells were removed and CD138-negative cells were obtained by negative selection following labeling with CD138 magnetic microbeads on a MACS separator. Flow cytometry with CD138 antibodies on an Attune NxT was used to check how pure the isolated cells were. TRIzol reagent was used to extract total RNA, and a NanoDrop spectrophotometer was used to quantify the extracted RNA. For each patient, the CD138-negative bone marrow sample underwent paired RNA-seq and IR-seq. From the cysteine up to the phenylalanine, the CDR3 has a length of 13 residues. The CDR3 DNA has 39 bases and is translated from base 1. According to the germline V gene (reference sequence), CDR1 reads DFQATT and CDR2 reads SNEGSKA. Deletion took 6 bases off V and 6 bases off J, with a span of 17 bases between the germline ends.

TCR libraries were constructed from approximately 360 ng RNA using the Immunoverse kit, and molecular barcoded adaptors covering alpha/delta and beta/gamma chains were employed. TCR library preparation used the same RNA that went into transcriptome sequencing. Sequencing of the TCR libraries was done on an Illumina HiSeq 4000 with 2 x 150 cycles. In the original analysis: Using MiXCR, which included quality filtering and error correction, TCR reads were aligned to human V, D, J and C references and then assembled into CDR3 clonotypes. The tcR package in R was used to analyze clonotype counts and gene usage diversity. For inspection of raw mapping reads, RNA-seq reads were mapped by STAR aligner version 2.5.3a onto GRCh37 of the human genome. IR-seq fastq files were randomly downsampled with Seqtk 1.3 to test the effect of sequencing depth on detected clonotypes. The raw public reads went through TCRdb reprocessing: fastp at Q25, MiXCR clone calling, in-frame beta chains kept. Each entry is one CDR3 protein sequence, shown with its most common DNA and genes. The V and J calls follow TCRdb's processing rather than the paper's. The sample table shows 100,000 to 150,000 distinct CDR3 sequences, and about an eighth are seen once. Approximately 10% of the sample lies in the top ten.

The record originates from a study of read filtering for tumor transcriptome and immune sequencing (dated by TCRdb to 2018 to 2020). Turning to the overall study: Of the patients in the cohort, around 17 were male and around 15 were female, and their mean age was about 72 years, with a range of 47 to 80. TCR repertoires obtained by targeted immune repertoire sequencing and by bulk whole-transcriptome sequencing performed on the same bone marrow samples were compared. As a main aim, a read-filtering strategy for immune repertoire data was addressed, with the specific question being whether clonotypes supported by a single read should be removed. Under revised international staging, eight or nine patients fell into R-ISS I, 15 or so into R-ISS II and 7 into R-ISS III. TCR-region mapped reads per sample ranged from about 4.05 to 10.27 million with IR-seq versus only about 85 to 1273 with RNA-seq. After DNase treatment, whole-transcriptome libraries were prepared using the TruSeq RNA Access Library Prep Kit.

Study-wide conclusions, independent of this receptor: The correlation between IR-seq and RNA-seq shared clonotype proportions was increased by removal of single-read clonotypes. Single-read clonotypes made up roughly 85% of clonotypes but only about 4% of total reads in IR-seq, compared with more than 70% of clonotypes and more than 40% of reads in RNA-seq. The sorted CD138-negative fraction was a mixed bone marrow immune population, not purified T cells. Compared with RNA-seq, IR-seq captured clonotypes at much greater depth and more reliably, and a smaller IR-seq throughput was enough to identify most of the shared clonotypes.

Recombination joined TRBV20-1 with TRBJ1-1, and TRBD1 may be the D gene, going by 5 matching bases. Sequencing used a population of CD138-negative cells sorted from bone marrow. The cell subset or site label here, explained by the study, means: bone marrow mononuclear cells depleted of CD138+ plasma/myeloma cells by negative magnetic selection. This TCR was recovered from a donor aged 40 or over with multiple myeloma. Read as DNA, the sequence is TGCAGTGCCCCTAGGGAGGGGCTGGCTGAAGCTTTCTTT. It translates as CSAPREGLAEAFF.